This passage covers 10 T cell receptor beta chains from one sample sequenced in a study of STAT3 mutations in large granular lymphocyte leukemia. Study results and limitations: In T-cell large granular lymphocyte leukemia, about half of patients showed multiple immunodominant subclonotypes.

These receptors' antigens are unknown. TCRdb's table, derived via immunoSEQ multiplex PCR, lists solely in-frame clones and lacks some. The data show more than 9,500 clones, with around 86% seen just once and 70% to 90% held by the top ten. Specimen: peripheral blood mononuclear cells. Receptors were obtained from a man older than 75 with T-cell large granular lymphocyte leukemia. Some clones in this sample may be carry-over from other donors' samples.

This clone was observed once. This chain connects TRBV11-1 to TRBJ2-2; TRBD1 might be the D (6 bases). The CDR3 extends over 14 amino acids. V lost 6 bases, J lost 3 bases, and 11 bases lay in between. CDR1 and CDR2 (germline): SGHAT, FQDESV (reference sequence). DNA of the CDR3: TGTGCCAGCAGAGGGGGACGCGACACCGGGGAGCTGTTTTTT. Its protein product is CASRGGRDTGELFF.

This clone occurred a few times. This chain uses TRBV9 with TRBJ2-1, with D unresolved. This CDR3 contains 14 residues. Germline values: CDR1 SGDLS, CDR2 YYNGEE. Trimming stripped 3 bases from V and 1 base from J, with 8 bases between. The CDR3 sequence is CASSDVGSYNEQFF. The CDR3 nucleotides read TGTGCCAGCAGCGACGTAGGGTCCTACAATGAGCAGTTCTTC.

This rearrangement joins TRBV12-5 to TRBJ1-5; weak D call: TRBD1 (5 bases). Trimming removed 1 base at V and 7 bases at J, with 8 bases between. The CDR3 contains 13 residues. CDR1 is LGHNT and CDR2 is FRNRAP in the germline V gene. The CDR3 here is CASGLGQGQPQHF. The CDR3 nucleotides read TGTGCTAGTGGTTTGGGGCAGGGACAGCCCCAGCATTTT.

The rearrangement joins TRBV5-1 to TRBJ1-1, with D possibly being TRBD1 (5 bases). The ends were cut back, 5 bases at V and 4 bases at J, with 12 bases in the middle. The germline gives CDR1 SGHRS, CDR2 YFSETQ. This CDR3 is built from 13 residues. In DNA form, the CDR3 reads TGCGCCAGCAGGGGGCCCCCGTCCACTGAAGCTTTCTTT. This encodes CASRGPPSTEAFF.

The J gene is TRBJ1-5, the V gene TRBV5-5, with unresolved D. The germline CDR1 and CDR2 sequences are SGHKS and YYEKEE (reference sequence). This CDR3 has 15 residues. V was trimmed by 4 bases and J by 0 bases, leaving 11 bases between them. CDR3 nucleotides: TGTGCCAGCAGCCTGACTGAAGATAGCAATCAGCCCCAGCATTTT. Translating it yields CASSLTEDSNQPQHF.

The chain employs TRBV5-1 and TRBJ2-7; 7 nucleotides align to TRBD1. Germline values: CDR1 SGHRS, CDR2 YFSETQ. This CDR3 contains 15 residues. V dropped 0 bases and J dropped 5; count of bases not matched to a gene: 8. The CDR3 spells CASSLEDRARDEQYF. The CDR3 nucleotides read TGCGCCAGCAGCTTGGAAGACAGGGCAAGGGACGAGCAGTACTTC.

The CDR3 loop reads CASSQGADLSNQPQHF. The CDR3 nucleotides read TGCGCCAGCAGCCAAGGGGCGGACCTTAGCAATCAGCCCCAGCATTTT. This rearrangement joins TRBV4-1 to TRBJ1-5, with D unresolved. This CDR3 comprises 16 residues. CDR1 is MGHRA and CDR2 is YSYEKL in the germline V gene. Between the trimmed V and J ends, which lost 1 base and 0 bases, there was a span of 10 bases.

This sequence joins TRBV6-5 and TRBJ1-6; 8 positions match TRBD1. The CDR3 is 15 amino acids. Unmatched junction bases numbered 4, after V lost 2 bases and J lost 7 bases. CDR1 is MNHEY, CDR2 SVGAGI, per germline. The CDR3 nucleotides read TGTGCCAGCAGTTACGGGACAGGCGGGAATTCACCCCTCCACTTT. Translation: CASSYGTGGNSPLHF.

This chain joins TRBV9 and TRBJ2-5; 7 bases match TRBD1. The CDR3 runs 15 residues. Germline V gives CDR1 SGDLS, CDR2 YYNGEE. The V gene end was trimmed by 0 bases and the J gene end by 5 bases; junction bases not matched to a gene: 7. DNA for the CDR3: TGTGCCAGCAGCGTAGTAGGGGGCGTGTGGGAGACCCAGTACTTC. Residues: CASSVVGGVWETQYF.

The J gene is TRBJ2-1, the V gene TRBV27; TRBD1 or TRBD2 may be the D gene (5 bases each). The germline gives CDR1 MNHEY, CDR2 SMNVEV (reference sequence). Deletions cut 6 bases from V and 4 bases from J, with 16 bases between. The CDR3 runs to 15 residues. As DNA, the CDR3 is TGTGCCAGCAGGGTCGTCGGGGCGCAATACAATGAGCAGTTCTTC. Translating gives CASRVVGAQYNEQFF.